The next 27 T cell receptor beta chains were all read from a single sample in a study of metastatic and nonmetastatic thyroid tumors (dated by TCRdb to the early 2020s). Before undergoing thyroid surgery, none of the patients had been given any kind of treatment. To prepare the library, PCR was applied. Instrument on record: Illumina HiSeq 4000. The public reads were run again by TCRdb, first through fastp at Q25 and then through MiXCR, and only productive beta chains were kept. The sample table shows 30,000 to 35,000 clones, and 33% are seen once. Jointly, the top ten make up roughly 16% of the sample. The sequenced sample was tumor tissue. These receptors were taken from a female donor with papillary thyroid cancer or a benign thyroid nodule (not recorded which). Some clones in this sample may be carry-over from other donors' samples.

V gene TRBV6-1 combines with J gene TRBJ2-7; weak D call: TRBD1 (6 bases). The CDR3 has 15 amino acids. Germline V lookup: CDR1 MNHNS, CDR2 SASEGT. V dropped 6 bases and J dropped 4 bases, with 19 bases sitting between them. The CDR3 DNA reads TGTGCCAGCAGATCATTAACAGGGCCCAGATACGAGCAGTACGTC. This sequence encodes CASRSLTGPRYEQYV.

The V gene is TRBV27, the J gene TRBJ1-1; D is undetermined. The CDR3 contains 15 residues. Germline loops: CDR1 MNHEY, CDR2 SMNVEV (reference sequence). Deletions cut 6 bases from V and 5 bases from J, with 19 bases between. CDR3 nucleotide sequence: TGTGCCAGCAGGCCCTCGAGGGTAGTGTATACTGAAGCTTTCTTT. Encoded protein: CASRPSRVVYTEAFF.

The V and J genes are TRBV10-3 and TRBJ2-7; tentatively, D is TRBD1 or TRBD2 (5 bases each). The germline V gene has CDR1 ENHRY and CDR2 SYGVKD. This CDR3 region has 13 residues. Trimming cost V 4 bases and J 5 bases, with 12 bases left between them. The CDR3 sequence: CAISGRESDEQYF. In DNA, the CDR3 is TGTGCCATCAGTGGCAGGGAGTCCGACGAGCAGTACTTC.

This clone was picked up a small number of times. The J gene is TRBJ2-7, the V gene TRBV27, with 7 bases aligning to TRBD1. The CDR3 is 15 residues long. Germline lookup yields CDR1 MNHEY and CDR2 SMNVEV (reference sequence). V lost 3 bases to trimming and J lost 3 bases; unmatched junction nucleotides: 8. CDR3 sequence reads: CASSFTGALIYEQYF. The DNA of the CDR3 is TGTGCCAGCAGTTTCACAGGGGCCCTCATCTACGAGCAGTACTTC.

This chain uses TRBV7-2 with TRBJ1-3; the D is unclear. The CDR3 contains 15 residues. Trimming took 7 bases from V and 2 from J, leaving 15 bases between them. Germline V gene lookup returns CDR1 SGHTA and CDR2 FQGNSA. CDR3 bases: TGTGCCAGCACCACCCGCGGGGAGGCTGGAAACACCATATATTTT. Amino acids: CASTTRGEAGNTIYF.

V is TRBV4-2 and J is TRBJ2-2, with D perhaps matching TRBD2 (6 bases). CDR3 length: 19 residues. V shed 4 bases and J shed 5 bases, with 26 bases lying between them. The germline gives CDR1 LGHNA, CDR2 YNFKEQ. CDR3 nucleotide sequence: TGTGCCAGCAGCCGTGGGGGATTGGAAGCCGGGAGCCGAACCGGGGAGCTGTTTTTT. It yields the protein CASSRGGLEAGSRTGELFF.

The chain couples TRBV6-6 to TRBJ2-2; a possible D gene is TRBD1 (6 bases). CDR1 and CDR2 (germline): MNHNY, SVGAGI (reference sequence). The CDR3 runs to 17 residues. Trimming took 0 bases from V and 5 from J, leaving 16 bases between them. The CDR3 DNA sequence: TGTGCCAGCAGTTACTCGATTCAACAGGGAAAGACCGGGGAGCTGTTTTTT. The encoded protein is CASSYSIQQGKTGELFF.

The chain employs TRBV20-1 and TRBJ1-4, with a weak D call TRBD1 (5 bases). The CDR3 length is 14 residues. Per the germline V gene, CDR1 is DFQATT and CDR2 is SNEGSKA (reference sequence). The V and J ends lost 0 bases and 8 bases respectively, with 13 bases between them. The CDR3 loop is CSARDLGWDEKLFF. CDR3 in DNA: TGCAGTGCTAGAGATCTTGGGTGGGACGAAAAACTGTTTTTT.

V usage is TRBV5-1 and J usage is TRBJ1-2; D is possibly TRBD1 (5 bases). Germline V CDR1 and CDR2: SGHRS, YFSETQ. V shed 6 bases and J shed 3 bases, with 15 bases lying between them. The CDR3 is 14 amino acids. CDR3 protein: CASTPGPEHYGYTF. DNA for the CDR3: TGCGCCAGCACCCCGGGACCAGAACACTATGGCTACACCTTC.

This chain joins TRBV5-1 and TRBJ1-1, with a tentative D call TRBD1 (5 bases). Trimming left V 1 base short and J 5 bases short, with 12 bases between. The germline V gene has CDR1 SGHRS and CDR2 YFSETQ. The CDR3 covers 14 residues. The CDR3 sequence: CASSLSGKGTEAFF. The CDR3 region has the DNA TGCGCCAGCAGCTTGTCGGGAAAGGGGACTGAAGCTTTCTTT.

The chain couples TRBV7-2 to TRBJ2-5; D call uncertain. The CDR3 runs to 18 residues. Germline V gene sequence: CDR1 SGHTA, CDR2 FQGNSA. Trimming cost V 0 bases and J 4 bases, with 21 bases left between them. CDR3 amino acids: CASSLAEAHGVLLETQYF. For the CDR3, the DNA is TGTGCCAGCAGCTTAGCTGAGGCGCACGGAGTCTTGTTAGAGACCCAGTACTTC.

This clone was seen a few times. This chain uses TRBV2 with TRBJ2-1, with TRBD2 matching 15 bases. Germline V gene lookup returns CDR1 SNHLY and CDR2 FYNNEI. This CDR3 is built from 14 residues. V shed 6 bases, J shed 10 bases, and the junction held 4 bases outside the gene matches. The CDR3: CASRAGLAGGEQFF. CDR3 bases: TGTGCCAGCAGGGCGGGACTAGCGGGGGGAGAGCAGTTCTTC. Complete variable domain (other parts from reference TRBV2 and TRBJ2-1): EPEVTQTPSHQVTQMGQEVILRCVPISNHLYFYWYRQILGQKVEFLVSFYNNEISEKSEIFDDQFSVERPDGSNFTLKIRSTKLEDSAMYFCASRAGLAGGEQFFGPGTRLTVL.

This clone has just one count. CDR3 sequence: CASSPWGRNTEAFF. CDR3 DNA: TGTGCCAGCTCACCCTGGGGGCGGAACACTGAAGCTTTCTTT. The chain recombines TRBV18 with TRBJ1-1; a weak D match, TRBD1 (6 bases). The CDR3 length is 14 residues. Trimming removed 3 bases at V and 1 base at J, with 9 bases between. Germline V gives CDR1 KGHSH, CDR2 LQKENI. The full variable domain, with the rest looked up from reference TRBV18 and TRBJ1-1, is NAGVMQNPRHLVRRRGQEARLRCSPMKGHSHVYWYRQLPEEGLKFMVYLQKENIIDESGMPKERFSAEFPKEGPSILRIQQVVRGDSAAYFCASSPWGRNTEAFFGQGTRLTVV.

This rearrangement joins TRBV20-1 to TRBJ2-1; 11 nucleotides match TRBD1. Per the germline V gene, CDR1 is DFQATT and CDR2 is SNEGSKA (reference sequence). V gave up 0 bases and J gave up 7 bases; unmatched junction bases: 8. The CDR3 is 16 residues long. CDR3: CSAREDRGLTTNEQFF. CDR3 DNA sequence: TGCAGTGCTAGAGAGGACAGGGGGCTGACGACTAATGAGCAGTTCTTC.

The chain links TRBV19 to TRBJ1-2; possibly TRBD1 for D (6 bases). The germline CDR1 and CDR2 sequences are LNHDA and SQIVND (reference sequence). CDR3 size: 14 residues. V lost 9 bases to trimming and J lost 3 bases, with 17 bases between them. The CDR3 is CASNPFGGHYGYTF. The CDR3 DNA is TGTGCCAGCAACCCATTCGGGGGGCACTATGGCTACACCTTC.

The chain links TRBV6-1 to TRBJ2-1; D ambiguous. The germline gives CDR1 MNHNS, CDR2 SASEGT. This CDR3 is 13 amino acids long. V gave up 1 base and J gave up 8 bases, with 9 bases separating them. CDR3 residues: CASSEGGRDEQFF. The CDR3 DNA reads as TGTGCCAGCAGTGAAGGGGGAAGGGATGAGCAGTTCTTC.

This clone was seen a few times. V is TRBV3-1 and J is TRBJ2-2; no firm D call. Looked up from germline, CDR1 is LGHDT and CDR2 is YNNKEL (reference sequence). The CDR3 length is 12 residues. V lost 1 base to trimming and J lost 6 bases, with 3 bases between them. As DNA, the CDR3 is TGTGCCAGCAGCCAAGGGTCCGGGGAGCTGTTTTTT. This sequence encodes CASSQGSGELFF.

This clone was observed a single time. The chain couples TRBV18 to TRBJ1-5, with TRBD1 matching 7 bases. From germline, CDR1 is KGHSH and CDR2 LQKENI. V was pared by 5 bases and J by 4 bases, with 5 bases of the junction left unmatched. The CDR3 runs to 14 residues. The CDR3 loop is CASSSGTANQPQHF. The CDR3 nucleotides are TGTGCCAGCTCATCCGGGACAGCTAATCAGCCCCAGCATTTT.

There are a few counts of this clone. The chain is built from TRBV6-1 and TRBJ1-6, with a weak D call TRBD1 (6 bases). The CDR3 contains 15 residues. Looked up from germline, CDR1 is MNHNS and CDR2 is SASEGT. The germline V and J ends were trimmed by 1 base and 8 bases, with 12 bases remaining between them. For the CDR3, the DNA is TGTGCCAGCAGTGAAGTGGGGCAGGGGTATTCACCCCTCCACTTT. Its translation: CASSEVGQGYSPLHF.

This clone has just a few counts. This chain uses TRBV12-3 or TRBV12-4 with TRBJ2-1; D gene ambiguous. Trimming stripped 3 bases from V and 6 bases from J, with 9 bases between. The CDR3 contains 13 residues. The chain's CDR3 is CASSFQERNEQFF. CDR3 DNA: TGTGCCAGCAGTTTTCAGGAGCGCAATGAGCAGTTCTTC.

This clone has just a few counts. The V and J genes are TRBV28 and TRBJ1-2, with 8 nucleotides matching TRBD1. Germline V lookup: CDR1 MDHEN, CDR2 SYDVKM. V gave up 7 bases and J gave up 1 base; unmatched junction bases: 11. The CDR3 is 16 residues long. This CDR3 reads CASNSLDRGHNYGYTF. The CDR3 DNA sequence: TGTGCCAGCAACAGCTTAGACAGGGGCCATAACTATGGCTACACCTTC.

Notes on this clone: This CDR3 is missing its conserved last phenylalanine or tryptophan, likely due to a read error. V usage is TRBV6-2 or TRBV6-3 and J usage is TRBJ2-7; 9 bases align to TRBD1. The CDR3 is made up of 14 amino acids. The germline V gene has CDR1 MNHEY and CDR2 SVGEGT. V was clipped by 2 bases and J by 6 bases; unmatched bases: 5. The CDR3 nucleotides read TGTGCCAGCAGTTACAAGGGACAGGGAGGCGAGCAGTACTCC. Translation gives CASSYKGQGGEQYS.

The chain combines TRBV10-3 with TRBJ2-7; D is perhaps TRBD1 or TRBD2 (6 bases each). With 3 bases removed from V and 6 bases from J, the gap between germline ends came to 9 bases. This CDR3 has 12 amino acids. Germline assignment: CDR1 ENHRY and CDR2 SYGVKD. The DNA for the CDR3 is TGTGCCATCAGTGATGGAGGGGGCGAGCAGTACTTC. Translated: CAISDGGGEQYF.

The chain links TRBV6-1 to TRBJ1-1; 9 bases align to TRBD1. The V segment lost 6 bases and the J segment 5 bases; nucleotides outside the gene matches: 10. CDR1 is MNHNS and CDR2 is SASEGT in the germline V gene. The CDR3 has 15 amino acids. The CDR3, as DNA: TGTGCCAGCAGCGGGGGTAGGACAGGGGAAACTGAAGCTTTCTTT. Its protein is CASSGGRTGETEAFF.

The sample holds a few counts of this clone. The V call is TRBV6-5, the J call TRBJ2-7; no firm D call. The CDR3 totals 15 residues. The germline V gene has CDR1 MNHEY and CDR2 SVGAGI. Trimming removed 2 bases from V and 1 base from J, with 12 bases in between. The CDR3 coding sequence is TGTGCCAGCAGTTACCGGGCAGCGAAGTCCTACGAGCAGTACTTC. It specifies CASSYRAAKSYEQYF.

The chain uses TRBV18 and TRBJ2-2; perhaps D is TRBD1 or TRBD2 (6 bases each). CDR1 is KGHSH and CDR2 is LQKENI in the germline V gene. The CDR3 loop spans 15 amino acids. Trimming took off 3 bases at V and 7 bases at J, with 15 bases between the two ends. The CDR3 nucleotides are TGTGCCAGCTCACCTCGGGGGCCCCCCGGCGGGGAGCTGTTTTTT. It is translated as CASSPRGPPGGELFF.

The sample holds a few counts of this clone. The rearrangement joins TRBV20-1 to TRBJ2-7, with D perhaps TRBD2 (6 bases). The CDR3 runs 16 residues. The V and J ends lost 6 bases and 0 bases respectively, with 21 bases between them. Germline CDR1 and CDR2: DFQATT and SNEGSKA (reference sequence). CDR3 nucleotides: TGCAGTGCCCCTCGGCCCTTTGAGCGGGCCTCCTACGAGCAGTACTTC. Its translation: CSAPRPFERASYEQYF.